Listed below are T cell receptor beta chains from one sample, sequenced in a study of blood T cell repertoires in COVID-19. Some clones are missing from TCRdb's copy, which holds only in-frame ones; the method was immunoSEQ multiplex PCR. This sample carries 390,000 or so clones, around 87% of them seen once, and the ten largest clones take 6.5% to 8%. Sequencing was done on a sample of peripheral blood. These receptors were collected from a man aged 18 to 30 with active or convalescent COVID-19. Both conserved end residues are part of each CDR3. A D gene is named only where the DNA matches it firmly. A clone size is listed for some rows: how often the clone was seen (once, few, many), or a class if it is expanded.

CDR3 protein	CDR3 DNA	J gene	V gene	D gene	clone size
CASSPYGDGYTF	TGTGCCAGCTCCCCGTACGGGGATGGCTACACCTTC	TRBJ1-2	TRBV18	-	-
CASSLEGQLGYEQYF	TGTGCCAGCAGCTTAGAGGGACAGCTAGGGTACGAGCAGTACTTC	TRBJ2-7	TRBV7-2	TRBD1	-
CASSLRGPGETQYF	TGCGCCAGCAGCTTGAGGGGTCCAGGAGAGACCCAGTACTTC	TRBJ2-5	TRBV5-1	-	-
CASSFPGTLNTEAFF	TGTGCCAGCAGCTTTCCAGGGACTTTGAACACTGAAGCTTTCTTT	TRBJ1-1	TRBV11-1	-	-
CSATTSGGTDTQYF	TGCAGCGCTACGACTAGCGGGGGGACGGATACGCAGTATTTT	TRBJ2-3	TRBV29-1	TRBD2	-
CASRNQGGAGNTEAFF	TGTGCCAGCAGGAACCAAGGGGGGGCGGGGAACACTGAAGCTTTCTTT	TRBJ1-1	TRBV28	-	once
CASSKDQEEGSGSTEAFF	TGTGCCAGCAGCAAAGATCAGGAGGAGGGGTCGGGTAGTACTGAAGCTTTCTTT	TRBJ1-1	TRBV21-1	-	-
CATSYGGQEQFF	TGTGCCACGTCCTACGGGGGGCAGGAGCAGTTCTTC	TRBJ2-1	TRBV24-1	-	-
CASSLAGVGNTIYF	TGTGCCAGCAGTTTGGCAGGGGTCGGAAACACCATATATTTT	TRBJ1-3	TRBV27	-	-
CASSTYQGQNTEAFF	TGTGCCAGCTCAACCTACCAGGGACAGAACACTGAAGCTTTCTTT	TRBJ1-1	TRBV18	-	-
CASSSLPARALEAFF	TGTGCCAGCAGCTCACTACCAGCCAGGGCCCTTGAAGCTTTCTTT	TRBJ1-1	TRBV7-2	-	-
CATGTGVNQPQHF	TGTGCCACAGGGACGGGAGTGAATCAGCCCCAGCATTTT	TRBJ1-5	TRBV19	-	-
CASSPGTGGRHTF	TGTGCCAGTAGTCCCGGGACAGGGGGAAGGCACACCTTC	TRBJ1-2	TRBV19	TRBD1	-
CASSHTNPSLTEEYNEQFF	TGTGCCAGCAGCCATACCAACCCCTCCTTGACAGAAGAATACAATGAGCAGTTCTTC	TRBJ2-1	TRBV7-9	-	-
CASSPWTPSYEQYF	TGTGCCAGCAGCCCTTGGACACCCTCCTACGAGCAGTACTTC	TRBJ2-7	TRBV14	-	-
CASSGGPSYNEQFF	TGTGCCAGCAGCGGGGGGCCTTCCTACAATGAGCAGTTCTTC	TRBJ2-1	TRBV6-5	-	once
CSAREDYGYTF	TGCAGTGCAAGGGAGGACTATGGCTACACCTTC	TRBJ1-2	TRBV20-1	-	-
CASSLFLGTSGRSYEQYF	TGTGCCAGCAGTTTATTCCTGGGGACTAGCGGGAGGTCGTACGAGCAGTACTTC	TRBJ2-7	TRBV27	TRBD2	once
CASSQQGQGGGTDTQYF	TGCGCCAGCAGCCAACAGGGACAGGGCGGAGGCACAGATACGCAGTATTTT	TRBJ2-3	TRBV4-1	TRBD1	-
CATLPIPAGANVLTF	TGTGCCACCCTGCCAATACCGGCTGGGGCCAACGTCCTGACTTTC	TRBJ2-6	TRBV7-2	-	-
CASSQTISGFNEKLFF	TGCGCCAGCAGCCAGACCATCTCGGGGTTTAATGAAAAACTGTTTTTT	TRBJ1-4	TRBV4-1	-	-
CASSILNQPQHF	TGTGCCAGTAGTATTCTTAATCAGCCCCAGCATTTT	TRBJ1-5	TRBV19	-	-
CASSFGSGQSHF	TGTGCCAGCAGCTTTGGCTCGGGACAGTCCCACTTC	TRBJ2-5	TRBV7-9	TRBD1	once
CASSLGRVNEKLFF	TGTGCCAGCAGCTTGGGCAGGGTAAATGAAAAACTGTTTTTT	TRBJ1-4	TRBV5-6	-	-
CASMTGGGYGYTF	TGTGCCAGCATGACAGGGGGAGGCTATGGCTACACCTTC	TRBJ1-2	TRBV6-6	TRBD1	once
CASRGPHNGYTF	TGTGCCAGCCGCGGCCCACATAATGGCTACACCTTC	TRBJ1-2	TRBV27	-	-
CAIRPNLFSGANVLTF	TGTGCCATCAGGCCCAACTTATTCTCTGGGGCCAACGTCCTGACTTTC	TRBJ2-6	TRBV10-3	-	-
CSASSGGWSNQPQHF	TGCAGTGCCAGTTCAGGGGGCTGGAGCAATCAGCCCCAGCATTTT	TRBJ1-5	TRBV20-1	TRBD1	-
CASSFGTGHTEAFF	TGTGCCAGCAGCTTCGGGACAGGGCACACTGAAGCTTTCTTT	TRBJ1-1	TRBV7-2	TRBD1	-
CASSLVGFGYTF	TGTGCCAGCAGCTTGGTCGGGTTTGGCTACACCTTC	TRBJ1-2	TRBV5-4	-	-
CASSLLAGRGSDTQYF	TGTGCCAGCAGCTTACTAGCGGGGAGGGGATCAGATACGCAGTATTTT	TRBJ2-3	TRBV7-8	TRBD2	-
CASSQDLAGVVGQPQHF	TGTGCCAGCAGCCAAGATCTGGCAGGGGTTGTGGGTCAGCCCCAGCATTTT	TRBJ1-5	TRBV4-2	-	-
CASRDRGVTNEKLFF	TGCGCCAGCAGGGACAGGGGTGTAACTAATGAAAAACTGTTTTTT	TRBJ1-4	TRBV5-1	TRBD1	once
CASTGQLNTEAFF	TGTGCCAGTACGGGACAGTTGAACACTGAAGCTTTCTTT	TRBJ1-1	TRBV19	TRBD1	few
CASQGTHNSNQPQHF	TGTGCCAGCCAGGGGACGCACAATAGCAATCAGCCCCAGCATTTT	TRBJ1-5	TRBV6-5	-	few
CASSLPFNTEAFF	TGTGCCAGCAGCTTACCTTTCAACACTGAAGCTTTCTTT	TRBJ1-1	TRBV7-9	-	-
CSAPRGTEAFF	TGCAGTGCACCCAGGGGGACTGAAGCTTTCTTT	TRBJ1-1	TRBV20-1	TRBD1	once
CASRHLAESYEQYF	TGTGCCAGCAGACACTTAGCGGAGTCCTACGAGCAGTACTTC	TRBJ2-7	TRBV2	-	-
CASSRTVRDNYGYTF	TGTGCCAGTAGTAGGACAGTTAGGGATAACTATGGCTACACCTTC	TRBJ1-2	TRBV19	-	once
CASSLSAVAGQGAFPNF	TGTGCCAGCTCACTCAGCGCCGTCGCGGGACAGGGGGCGTTTCCCAACTTC	TRBJ1-2	TRBV18	TRBD1	-
CASSLSTRVTEAFF	TGTGCCAGCAGCCTGAGTACCAGGGTGACTGAAGCTTTCTTT	TRBJ1-1	TRBV7-2	-	-
CASSGTGLGTGELFF	TGTGCCAGCAGCGGGACAGGGTTGGGCACCGGGGAGCTGTTTTTT	TRBJ2-2	TRBV6-2/TRBV6-3	TRBD1	-
CASSQVFDAAVDNEQFF	TGTGCCAGCAGCCAAGTTTTCGACGCTGCGGTTGACAATGAGCAGTTCTTC	TRBJ2-1	TRBV3-1/TRBV3-2	-	-
CASSRGLAGAPWPYEQYF	TGTGCCAGCAGTCGAGGACTAGCGGGAGCCCCCTGGCCCTACGAGCAGTACTTC	TRBJ2-7	TRBV6-6	TRBD2	-
CASSIHGSNEKLFF	TGTGCCAGTAGTATACACGGGTCCAATGAAAAACTGTTTTTT	TRBJ1-4	TRBV19	-	-
CAISDGASGKETQYF	TGTGCCATCAGTGATGGGGCTAGCGGGAAGGAGACCCAGTACTTC	TRBJ2-5	TRBV10-3	TRBD2	-
CSASRSSSTDTQYF	TGCAGTGCTAGTCGGTCTAGCAGCACAGATACGCAGTATTTT	TRBJ2-3	TRBV20-1	-	-
CASSPNGGGDQPQHF	TGTGCCAGCTCACCAAATGGTGGCGGGGATCAGCCCCAGCATTTT	TRBJ1-5	TRBV18	-	-
CASSQGLAWETQYF	TGTGCCAGCAGCCAAGGACTAGCGTGGGAGACCCAGTACTTC	TRBJ2-5	TRBV14	TRBD2	-
CASSRDTLTGELFF	TGTGCCAGCAGTCGGGACACGTTGACCGGGGAGCTGTTTTTT	TRBJ2-2	TRBV6-5	-	-
CALAGTATDQPQHF	TGTGCCCTCGCCGGGACAGCTACCGATCAGCCCCAGCATTTT	TRBJ1-5	TRBV30	TRBD1	once
CASSPGVPGTDTQYF	TGTGCCAGCAGCCCAGGCGTTCCAGGCACAGATACGCAGTATTTT	TRBJ2-3	TRBV5-4	-	-
CASSVKSGASGYTF	TGTGCCAGCAGCGTAAAGAGCGGGGCGAGCGGCTACACCTTC	TRBJ1-2	TRBV9	-	-
CASSIELTTGEKLFF	TGTGCCAGTAGTATAGAGTTGACGACTGGGGAAAAACTGTTTTTT	TRBJ1-4	TRBV19	-	-